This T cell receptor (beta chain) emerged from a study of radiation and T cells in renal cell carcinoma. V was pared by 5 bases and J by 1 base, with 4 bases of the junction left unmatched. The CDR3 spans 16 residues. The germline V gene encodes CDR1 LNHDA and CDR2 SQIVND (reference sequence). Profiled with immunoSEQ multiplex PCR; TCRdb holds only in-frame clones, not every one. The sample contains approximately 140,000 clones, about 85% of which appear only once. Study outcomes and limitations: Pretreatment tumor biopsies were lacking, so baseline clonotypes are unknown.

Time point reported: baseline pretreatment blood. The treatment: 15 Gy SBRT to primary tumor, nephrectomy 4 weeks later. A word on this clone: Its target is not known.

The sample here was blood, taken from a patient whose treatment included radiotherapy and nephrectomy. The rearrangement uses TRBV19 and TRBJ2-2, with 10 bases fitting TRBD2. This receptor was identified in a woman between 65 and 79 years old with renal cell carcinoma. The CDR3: CASSASGGMNTGELFF. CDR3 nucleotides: TGTGCCAGTAGTGCTAGCGGGGGAATGAACACCGGGGAGCTGTTTTTT.